A single sample is the source of the 26 T cell receptor beta chains below, sequenced in a study of blood T cell repertoires in COVID-19. Sequencing used immunoSEQ multiplex PCR; TCRdb keeps in-frame clones, though not all of them. This sample has about 62,000 clones, with roughly 92% found just once. The sample comprised peripheral blood. The source is a human donor in a cohort sampled during active COVID-19.

The gene calls are TRBV6-5 and TRBJ2-1; TRBD2 matches at 12 bases. V shed 7 bases and J 13 bases; nucleotides not matched to a gene: 5. CDR3 length equals 12 residues. Germline assignment: CDR1 MNHEY and CDR2 SVGAGI. CDR3 region: CASNRLAGDQFF. The CDR3 DNA reads as TGTGCCAGCAATAGACTAGCGGGAGATCAGTTCTTC.

J is TRBJ2-2 and V is TRBV5-1; 10 positions match TRBD2. The CDR3 has 18 amino acids. J gave up 7 bases and V 0 bases, and 12 bases lay outside the gene matches. Germline CDR1 SGHRS, CDR2 YFSETQ. The CDR3 loop is CASSLAPVGTSEGGELFF. In DNA, the CDR3 is TGCGCCAGCAGCTTGGCCCCTGTGGGGACTAGCGAGGGCGGGGAGCTGTTTTTT.

In DNA form, the CDR3 reads TGTGCCAGTATGGCAGAGGGAGGAGGAAAACTGTTTTTT. It encodes CASMAEGGGKLFF. The V gene is TRBV7-9, the J gene TRBJ1-4; D unresolved. The CDR3 contains 13 residues. V lost 9 bases to trimming and J lost 10 bases, with 18 bases between them. The V gene's germline CDR1 is SEHNR and CDR2 FQNEAQ (reference sequence).

The chain recombines TRBV19 with TRBJ2-2; TRBD1 aligns across 7 bases. This CDR3 comprises 14 residues. CDR1 LNHDA and CDR2 SQIVND come from the germline V gene (reference sequence). With 2 bases clipped from V and 7 bases from J, the junction kept 4 bases outside the gene matches. The CDR3 sequence: CASSISGTDGELFF. CDR3 bases: TGTGCCAGTAGTATATCAGGGACAGACGGGGAGCTGTTTTTT.

The J gene is TRBJ1-5, the V gene TRBV6-5, with 8 bases aligning to TRBD1. V lost 5 bases, J lost 2 bases, and 5 bases stayed unmatched. This CDR3 is built from 15 residues. Germline-derived CDR1 and CDR2 are MNHEY and SVGAGI. For the CDR3, the DNA is TGTGCCAGCAGTCAGGGACAGGAAGGCAATCAGCCCCAGCATTTT. This codes for CASSQGQEGNQPQHF.

CDR3 protein: CASRGRDYLYNEQFF. CDR3 DNA: TGTGCCAGCAGGGGCCGGGACTACCTTTACAATGAGCAGTTCTTC. This rearrangement joins TRBV6-5 to TRBJ2-1; 7 bases are a match to TRBD2. The V and J ends lost 6 bases and 4 bases, in that order; junction bases with no gene match: 9. The germline V gene encodes CDR1 MNHEY and CDR2 SVGAGI. The CDR3 spans 15 residues.

The genes are TRBV7-3 and TRBJ2-3; possible D gene TRBD2, 6 bases. The CDR3 has 17 amino acids. Germline V gene data show CDR1 as SGHTA and CDR2 as FQGTGA. Trimming removed 1 base from V and 0 bases from J, with 14 bases in between. CDR3 loop: CASSLMSASVSTDTQYF. CDR3 nucleotide sequence: TGTGCCAGCAGCTTAATGTCGGCTAGCGTTAGCACAGATACGCAGTATTTT.

This chain uses TRBV11-2 with TRBJ2-7; 8 bases line up with TRBD2. The CDR3 spans 16 residues. V lost 6 bases, J lost 0 bases, and 10 bases stayed unmatched. Looked up from germline, CDR1 is SGHAT and CDR2 is FQNNGV. The CDR3 DNA reads TGTGCCAGCAGGGGGATAGCGGGACGCCGCTCCTACGAGCAGTACTTC. This translates into CASRGIAGRRSYEQYF.

The chain recombines TRBV6-6 with TRBJ1-1; D is possibly TRBD1 (5 bases). Trimming took 4 bases from V and 6 from J, leaving 18 bases between them. Germline V gene data show CDR1 as MNHNY and CDR2 as SVGAGI (reference sequence). The CDR3 is 15 residues long. Written as DNA, the CDR3 is TGTGCCAGCAGTTGGAGGGAGGGAGTGGGGGCTGAAGCTTTCTTT. It yields the protein CASSWREGVGAEAFF.

The J gene is TRBJ1-5, the V gene TRBV29-1, with D possibly matching TRBD1 (6 bases). Trimming stripped 6 bases from V and 3 bases from J, with 12 bases between. This CDR3 comprises 13 residues. CDR1 is SQVTM and CDR2 is ANQGSEA in the germline V gene. The CDR3 DNA is TGCAGCGTACTACAGGGTTCCAATCAGCCCCAGCATTTT. Amino acids: CSVLQGSNQPQHF.

J is TRBJ2-3 and V is TRBV27, with D possibly matching TRBD2 (7 bases). V lost 6 bases and J 4 bases, leaving 17 bases between the germline ends. The CDR3 extends over 15 amino acids. Germline lookup yields CDR1 MNHEY and CDR2 SMNVEV (reference sequence). CDR3 protein: CASSKRGGLADTQYF. The CDR3 DNA reads as TGTGCCAGCAGCAAAAGGGGGGGCCTGGCAGATACGCAGTATTTT.

The chain joins TRBV15 to TRBJ1-6; the match to TRBD1 covers 8 bases. Germline CDR1 is LNHNV and CDR2 is YYDKDF (reference sequence). The trim removed 5 bases at V and 9 bases at J, leaving 9 bases unmatched. This CDR3 is 15 amino acids long. CDR3 DNA: TGTGCCACCAGCCTCTATGGACAGGGAGTTTCACCCCTCCACTTT. Translated, it gives CATSLYGQGVSPLHF.

The V and J genes are TRBV4-3 and TRBJ2-4, with 8 bases that match TRBD2. Germline assignment: CDR1 LGHNA and CDR2 YSLEER. The CDR3 is 14 residues long. The J segment lost 9 bases and the V segment lost 4 bases, leaving 8 bases of the junction unmatched. In nucleotides, the CDR3 is TGCGCCAGCAGCCCAATTACCGCGGGGGGCATTCAGTACTTC. Amino acid sequence: CASSPITAGGIQYF.

This chain links TRBV2 with TRBJ1-6; no clear D gene. Per germline, CDR1 SNHLY and CDR2 FYNNEI. Trimming removed 1 base at V and 7 bases at J, with 5 bases between. There are 13 residues in the CDR3. The CDR3 bases are TGTGCCAGCAGTGAAGAAGCGAATTCACCCCTCCACTTT. This sequence encodes CASSEEANSPLHF.

This chain links TRBV3-1 (or the pseudogene TRBV3-2) with TRBJ2-1, with D hard to call. The V end was cut by 1 base, the J end by 10 bases, with 17 bases between. From germline, CDR1 is LGHDT and CDR2 YNNKEL (reference sequence). This CDR3 is 15 amino acids long. Here the CDR3 DNA reads TGTGCCAGCAGCCAAGGGGCCTTAATCCCATTGGAGCAGTTCTTC. Translation: CASSQGALIPLEQFF.

The chain has TRBV18 and TRBJ2-7; a weak D match, TRBD1 (6 bases). The CDR3 sequence is 15 residues long. V lost 6 bases to trimming and J lost 0 bases, with 15 bases between them. Germline V gene lookup returns CDR1 KGHSH and CDR2 LQKENI. The CDR3 reads CASSPPGEGSYEQYF. Here the CDR3 DNA reads TGTGCCAGCTCGCCCCCAGGGGAAGGCTCCTACGAGCAGTACTTC. Using reference TRBV18 and TRBJ2-7 for the parts outside the CDR3, the full variable domain is NAGVMQNPRHLVRRRGQEARLRCSPMKGHSHVYWYRQLPEEGLKFMVYLQKENIIDESGMPKERFSAEFPKEGPSILRIQQVVRGDSAAYFCASSPPGEGSYEQYFGPGTRLTVT.

The V gene is TRBV2, the J gene TRBJ2-1, with D perhaps matching TRBD2 (6 bases). Per the germline V gene, CDR1 is SNHLY and CDR2 is FYNNEI. The V and J ends lost 7 bases and 1 base respectively, with 14 bases between them. This CDR3 has 15 amino acids. The CDR3 here is CASNSREVSYNEQFF. CDR3 nucleotide sequence: TGTGCCAGCAACTCGAGGGAGGTATCCTACAATGAGCAGTTCTTC.

In nucleotides, the CDR3 is TGTGCAAGTCGCTCCCCTTACGCAGGTGGGCACATCCATAGGGGGGAGCTGTTTTTT. This encodes CASRSPYAGGHIHRGELFF. This chain uses TRBV12-2 with TRBJ2-2; TRBD1 is the table's D call, not checked against the DNA. TRBV12-2 is deemed a pseudogene. The CDR3 runs 19 residues.

This chain uses TRBV7-2 with TRBJ2-2; D call uncertain. The germline V and J ends were trimmed by 2 bases and 3 bases, with 13 bases remaining between them. Germline V gene sequence: CDR1 SGHTA, CDR2 FQGNSA. This CDR3 has 16 residues. CDR3 region: CASSLSLRLHTGELFF. CDR3 sequence (DNA): TGTGCCAGCAGCTTATCGCTCCGACTTCACACCGGGGAGCTGTTTTTT.

V and J are TRBV6-5 and TRBJ2-1; 10 bases fit TRBD2. There are 16 residues in the CDR3. CDR1 and CDR2 (germline): MNHEY, SVGAGI. V gave up 0 bases and J gave up 10 bases; unmatched junction bases: 9. CDR3 sequence: CASSYSIIAGGREQFF. CDR3 coding DNA: TGTGCCAGCAGTTACTCGATAATAGCGGGAGGCCGGGAGCAGTTCTTC.

The chain recombines TRBV19 with TRBJ2-1, with 10 bases identical to TRBD2. Germline-derived CDR1 and CDR2 are LNHDA and SQIVND (reference sequence). The V segment lost 6 bases and the J segment 3 bases; nucleotides outside the gene matches: 8. CDR3 length: 16 residues. CDR3 sequence (DNA): TGTGCCAGTAGAGGCTCTATAGCGGGGGGCTACAATGAGCAGTTCTTC. Translated, it gives CASRGSIAGGYNEQFF.

This clone was seen just once. The rearrangement uses TRBV6-6 and TRBJ2-5, with 7 bases fitting TRBD2. CDR1 is MNHNY, CDR2 SVGAGI, per germline (reference sequence). Trimming took 5 bases from V and 6 from J; bases not matched to a gene: 6. The CDR3 extends over 13 amino acids. CDR3 region: CASSTWEGKTQYF. The CDR3 nucleotides read TGTGCCAGCAGTACCTGGGAGGGGAAGACCCAGTACTTC.

CDR3 bases: TGTGCCAGCAGCTTAGACCGGTACAATGAGCAGTTCTTC. It codes for CASSLDRYNEQFF. This sequence joins TRBV11-2 and TRBJ2-1; D is uncertain. The CDR3 sequence is 13 residues long. Trimming took off 0 bases at V and 4 bases at J, with 4 bases between the two ends. In germline, CDR1 is SGHAT, CDR2 FQNNGV.

The chain uses TRBV6-6 and TRBJ1-5, with 9 nucleotides matching TRBD1. V lost 5 bases to trimming and J lost 1 base; unmatched junction nucleotides: 3. From germline, CDR1 is MNHNY and CDR2 SVGAGI (reference sequence). CDR3 length: 15 residues. The CDR3: CASSTGQGSNQPQHF. The CDR3 bases are TGTGCCAGCAGTACGGGACAGGGAAGCAATCAGCCCCAGCATTTT.

With regard to this clone: A junction boundary mismatches the germline segment, possibly from a read error. The rearrangement joins TRBV7-7 to TRBJ2-1; D might be TRBD1 (5 bases). CDR3 length equals 15 residues. The V gene's germline CDR1 is SSHAT and CDR2 FNYEAQ (reference sequence). The CDR3 region is CASSPRAGWRDEQFF. The DNA for the CDR3 is TGTGCTAGCAGCCCCCGGGCAGGGTGGAGAGATGAGCAGTTCTTC.

The V call is TRBV28, the J call TRBJ1-1, with 7 bases aligning to TRBD1. The CDR3 consists of 14 residues. Unmatched junction bases numbered 5, after V lost 6 bases and J lost 1 base. Germline V gives CDR1 MDHEN, CDR2 SYDVKM. CDR3 amino acids: CASRLHRGNTEAFF. The CDR3, as DNA: TGTGCCAGCAGGCTGCACAGGGGGAACACTGAAGCTTTCTTT.